Detailed here is one T cell receptor beta chain. This entry comes from a study of shared clonotypes between healthy human individuals. The CDR3 has 16 residues. V shed 6 bases, J shed 6 bases, and the junction held 7 bases outside the gene matches. Per the germline V gene, CDR1 is MRHNA and CDR2 is SNTAGT. The assay was immunoSEQ multiplex PCR, and TCRdb's table has in-frame clones only and misses some. The table lists fewer than 650,000 clones, 76% of them singletons, with around 13% in the top ten. The V gene is TRBV6-4, the J gene TRBJ2-3, with 15 bases aligning to TRBD2. Sequenced material: PBMCs. This receptor was identified in a woman aged 40 to 49 in good health. Some clones in this sample may be carry-over from other donors' samples. The CDR3 sequence is CASSPGLAGGGDTQYF. The DNA for the CDR3 is TGTGCCAGCAGCCCGGGACTAGCGGGAGGAGGCGATACGCAGTATTTT.